These T cell receptor beta chains were read from a single sample in a study of T cell repertoires in aging, cancer and after chemotherapy. TCRdb recomputed calls from the multiplex PCR reads with MiXCR, one row per CDR3 protein. In the table there are under 2,500 distinct CDR3 sequences, roughly two fifths of which are singletons. Material for sequencing was blood. The receptors stem from a human donor with a solid tumor. The CDR3 runs from the conserved cysteine through the conserved F or W. D genes are given only for firm matches. A clone size is listed for some rows: how often the clone was seen (once, few, many), or a class if it is expanded.

DNA | CDR3 | D | size | J | V
TGTGCCAGCAGCTCCAATCAGGGGGCGACTGAGCAGTTCTTC | CASSSNQGATEQFF | TRBD1 | few | TRBJ2-1 | TRBV7-2
TGTGCCAGCAGCGCGGGACAGGGGTACGAAGCTTTCTTT | CASSAGQGYEAFF | TRBD1 | NA | TRBJ1-1 | TRBV11-2
TGTGCCAGCAGTCCGGACGTATACTCTGGAAACACCATATATTTT | CASSPDVYSGNTIYF | NA | NA | TRBJ1-3 | TRBV6-1
TGTGCCAGCAGACGAATCGGAAACACCATATATTTT | CASRRIGNTIYF | NA | NA | TRBJ1-3 | TRBV6-2/TRBV6-3
TGTGCCAGCAGTTTTCGGCCCGGCGGCGGGACTGAAGCTTTCTTT | CASSFRPGGGTEAFF | NA | NA | TRBJ1-1 | TRBV27
TGTGCCAGCAGTTTCCATCGGGACAGGTCTTTCTGGACCTTC | CASSFHRDRSFWTF | TRBD1 | NA | TRBJ1-2 | TRBV27
TGTGCCAGCAGCTCGCCGGGACAGGGGGCCTATGGCTACACCTTC | CASSSPGQGAYGYTF | TRBD1 | NA | TRBJ1-2 | TRBV7-6
TGCAGTGCTAGACGACAAAGGGCGGCCAAAAACATTCAGTACTTC | CSARRQRAAKNIQYF | NA | NA | TRBJ2-4 | TRBV20-1
TGTGCCAGCTCACCGATAGGGGGAGTAAGCAATCAGCCCCAGCATTTT | CASSPIGGVSNQPQHF | NA | NA | TRBJ1-5 | TRBV18
TGCAGCGTTATCCGGGACAGGGCTAACTATGGCTACACCTTC | CSVIRDRANYGYTF | TRBD1 | medium-sized | TRBJ1-2 | TRBV29-1
TGCAGTGCTAGAGAAGTTGGGACGGACGTCTACGAGCAGTACTTC | CSAREVGTDVYEQYF | NA | large | TRBJ2-7 | TRBV20-1
TGCAGTGCTAGAGATAGGTTAGCGCGAAGCTCCTACAATGAGCAGTTCTTC | CSARDRLARSSYNEQFF | NA | NA | TRBJ2-1 | TRBV20-1
TGTGCCTGGAACCGGAGCAAAAAGGGCTATGGCTACACCTTC | CAWNRSKKGYGYTF | NA | NA | TRBJ1-2 | TRBV30
TGTGCCAGCAGTGAGGGGGACGGGCCTCCGTGGAAAACCAAACCGTTCCCACCTACCACTGAAGCTTTCTTT | CASSEGDGPPWKTKPFPPTTEAFF | NA | few | TRBJ1-1 | TRBV6-4
TGCGCCAGCAGCTGGCAGGTTAGCACAGATACGCAGTATTTT | CASSWQVSTDTQYF | NA | once | TRBJ2-3 | TRBV7-8
TGCGCCAGCAGCTTGGCCGGGGCAGACGAGCAGTACTTC | CASSLAGADEQYF | NA | few | TRBJ2-7 | TRBV5-1
TGTGCCAGTAGTATAGAGGGTGCCTACAATGAGCAGTTCTTC | CASSIEGAYNEQFF | NA | NA | TRBJ2-1 | TRBV19
TGTGCCAGCAGCTTAAATATTGAAAAACTGTTTTTT | CASSLNIEKLFF | NA | NA | TRBJ1-4 | TRBV7-9
TGTGCCATCAGTGGAGGCAGGTCTGACGAGCAGTACTTC | CAISGGRSDEQYF | NA | few | TRBJ2-7 | TRBV10-3
TGTGCCACCAGCAGCCTTCTTCAAGGAAACACCATATATTTT | CATSSLLQGNTIYF | NA | NA | TRBJ1-3 | TRBV15
TGTGCCAGTAGTAGGACAGGGGGCAAGAACACTGGAGCTTTCTTT | CASSRTGGKNTGAFF | TRBD1 | NA | TRBJ1-1 | TRBV19
TGTGCCAGCAGCCCTAGACAGGGGTTTCGAGAGACCCAGTACTTC | CASSPRQGFRETQYF | TRBD1 | NA | TRBJ2-5 | TRBV7-9